This T cell receptor (beta chain) is drawn from a study of identical twins. TCRdb re-analysed the 5' RACE reads in MiXCR, keeping a single row per CDR3 protein. Of roughly 1.6 million distinct CDR3 sequences detected, around 29% appear once; the ten largest clones hold less than 0.35%. Study-wide results and limits: In zero-insertion analyses, partial confounding could arise from invariant MAIT and iNKT cells. Compared with models, monozygotic twins showed more out-of-frame TCR alpha sharing. Memory repertoires lacked the insertion deficit that abundant cord blood beta clonotypes showed. Excess sharing between twins was weaker in beta out-of-frame sequences.

With respect to this clonotype: The antigen is unknown.

The CDR3 has 14 amino acids. Germline V gene lookup returns CDR1 MNHNS and CDR2 SASEGT. The ends lost 8 bases at V and 5 bases at J; junction bases unmatched: 8. The source is a newborn girl in good health. This chain connects TRBV6-1 to TRBJ2-7, with 11 bases aligning to TRBD2. Sequencing was carried out using cord blood. The CDR3 DNA follows: TGTGCCAGCGGAAGACTAGCGGGAATCGACGAGCAGTACTTC. Translating it yields CASGRLAGIDEQYF.